This T cell receptor (beta chain) was sequenced for a study of T cells after yellow fever vaccination (dated 2019 in TCRdb). Concerning the study at large: The SMART-Seq v4 Ultra Low Input RNA kit was used to prepare libraries from fractions with low cell numbers. To follow T-cell clones before and after both primary and booster YFV17D yellow fever vaccination, bulk TCR alpha and beta repertoires underwent longitudinal sequencing. Two healthy male donors, one aged 18 to 30 and one aged 30 to 40 years, were included in the cohort. Blood was collected at multiple timepoints before and after primary and secondary immunization, and bulk PBMC replicates and cell subsets were isolated. Broad study findings and their caveats: FACS-sorted repertoires could contain abundant contaminating clonotypes from the bulk population, so computational filtering was required. After the booster, most clones that had expanded after primary vaccination were detected again (nearly 98% of CD4 and around nine tenths of CD8), suggesting broad maintenance of memory. A small fraction of clonotypes showed up in both the CD4 and CD8 compartments, probably as a result of convergent recombination. The secondary T-cell response was found to be weaker but faster than the primary response, with a peak reached on day 5 rather than on day 15. Because the study included only a couple of donors, the extent to which the findings can be generalized is limited.

The sample's treatment or condition label, decoded: live attenuated yellow fever vaccine strain. Two biological replicates of bulk PBMCs were collected at each blood-draw timepoint. PBMCs were isolated from peripheral blood using a standard Ficoll-Paque protocol. TriZol was used to extract RNA from bulk PBMCs, CD4 and CD8 fractions, and dextramer-positive and dextramer-negative fractions. CDR1 and CDR2, per the germline V gene, are SGHRS and YFSETQ. Its CDR3 holds 12 amino acids, cysteine through phenylalanine. CDR3 DNA only is kept here, 36 bases in frame from base 1. TCRdb shows the sequencer as Illumina NovaSeq 6000. Synthesis of TCR cDNA relied on 5'RACE template switching, a step that introduced a universal primer site along with unique molecular identifiers. Priming of cDNA synthesis was performed from both the TCR alpha and TCR beta constant segments. Library amplification used two PCR steps, and the second PCR step added sample barcodes and sequencing adapters. Sequencing of libraries was done on Illumina HiSeq 2500 (2x100 bp) or NovaSeq (2x150 bp). The source study handled its data this way. Demultiplexing of reads and collapsing into UMI consensus sequences were performed with MIGEC, and V(D)J alignment was carried out with MiXCR. Using edgeR on replicate PBMC samples, clonotypes were called vaccine-responding if FDR was below 0.01 and the log2 fold change was above 5 up to day 15. Bulk clonotypes were assigned CD4 or CD8 identity according to which sequenced CD4 or CD8 repertoire held them at higher abundance. The public reads were reprocessed in TCRdb via fastp at Q25 and MiXCR, keeping in-frame beta chains. Duplicate CDR3 protein sequences are folded into a single record with the most common DNA and genes. None of the V and J calls come from the authors' own analysis; TCRdb made them. The sample table shows hundreds of thousands of distinct CDR3 sequences, and around 4% are seen once. The top ten clonotypes cover around a quarter of the sample.

The table lists this clonotype with a count of one. The specificity of this receptor is unknown. One junction end disagrees with the germline gene, perhaps due to a read error. Recombination joined TRBV5-1 with TRBJ2-4, with TRBD1 as a weak D call on 5 bases. Sequencing was performed on PBMCs, taken on the day of the yellow fever booster vaccination. The TCR originated in a man younger than 35 who received the YFV17D yellow fever vaccine. The DNA sequence is as follows: TGCGCCTGCAGCTTGGAAGGGGTCATTCAGTACTTC. The translation is CACSLEGVIQYF.